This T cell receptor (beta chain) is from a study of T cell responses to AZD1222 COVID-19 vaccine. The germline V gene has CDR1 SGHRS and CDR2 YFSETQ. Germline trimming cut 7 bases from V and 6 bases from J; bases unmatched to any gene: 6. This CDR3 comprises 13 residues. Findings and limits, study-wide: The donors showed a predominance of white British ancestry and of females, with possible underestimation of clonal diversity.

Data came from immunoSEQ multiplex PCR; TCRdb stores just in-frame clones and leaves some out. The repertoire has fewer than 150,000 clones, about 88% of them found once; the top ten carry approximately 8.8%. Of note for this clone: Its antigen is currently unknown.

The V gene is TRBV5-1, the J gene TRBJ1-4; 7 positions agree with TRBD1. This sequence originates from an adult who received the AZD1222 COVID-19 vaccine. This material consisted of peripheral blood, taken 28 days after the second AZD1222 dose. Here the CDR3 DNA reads TGCGCCAGCGGCCGGGACAGCCATGAAAAACTGTTTTTT. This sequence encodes CASGRDSHEKLFF.